This TCR beta chain was recovered during a study of blood T cells in healthy people across ages. Alongside a J-beta primer mix, a sample-barcoded 5' primer served in a second PCR lasting about 6 to 11 cycles. TCRdb re-derived calls from the 5' RACE reads in MiXCR, one entry per CDR3 protein. The sample has approximately 960,000 distinct CDR3 sequences, 25% to 30% seen once. CDR3 length: 16 amino acids. The germline gives CDR1 LGHNA, CDR2 YSLEER. The ends lost 2 bases at V and 11 bases at J; junction bases unmatched: 11. Comment on this clonotype: A much larger clonotype is one base distant, so this may be a read error.

Another study also made use of these data, one on T cells of mothers and their children.

The chain employs TRBV4-3 and TRBJ2-5; 13 bases are a match to TRBD2. Sequencing was performed on blood. The clonotype comes from a woman aged 40 to 55 in good health. CDR3 nucleotides: TGCGCCAGCAGCCAACAACCGGGACTAGCGGGGATTGAGCAGTACTTC. Translating it yields CASSQQPGLAGIEQYF.